The 29 T cell receptor beta chains in this list originate from one sample, sequenced in a study of PD-1 blockade in mismatch repair-deficient tumors (dated by TCRdb to 2015 to 2018). The method behind the library was the immunoSEQ multiplex PCR assay. Drawn from immuneACCESS, this table holds only the in-frame rearrangements with V and J called that TCRdb kept. Clones are partly lost; checked studies trace under half to an unresolved V gene and leave the rest unexplained. The sample data list 75,000 to 85,000 clones, and 81% of these were observed just once. The ten largest make up 2.6% of the sample. Taken with the paper, the label for time point translates to: peripheral blood 12 weeks after first pembrolizumab dose. The sample in question was peripheral blood, obtained 12 weeks after starting pembrolizumab. Source of these receptors: an adult with mismatch repair-deficient cancer.

This clone occurred a few times. The rearrangement joins TRBV20-1 to TRBJ2-7; D is possibly TRBD1 (5 bases). CDR1 and CDR2 from the germline V gene are DFQATT and SNEGSKA (reference sequence). The CDR3 is 11 residues long. V was shortened by 5 bases and J by 3 bases, with 8 bases between the two germline ends. CDR3 sequence (DNA): TGCAGTGCTCCTCAGGGCTACGAGCAGTACTTC. Protein: CSAPQGYEQYF.

J is TRBJ2-7 and V is TRBV4-1; perhaps TRBD2 as D (6 bases). CDR1 and CDR2 from the germline V gene are MGHRA and YSYEKL. The germline V and J ends were trimmed by 0 bases and 5 bases, with 14 bases remaining between them. The CDR3 runs 15 residues. The CDR3 DNA sequence: TGCGCCAGCAGCCAAGATCGGAGACTAGACGACGAGCAGTACTTC. This gives the protein CASSQDRRLDDEQYF.

The gene calls are TRBV27 and TRBJ2-7, with a tentative D call TRBD2 (6 bases). The CDR3 spans 13 residues. The V end lost 6 bases, the J end lost 0 bases, and 9 bases lay between the germline ends. Germline V lookup: CDR1 MNHEY, CDR2 SMNVEV (reference sequence). CDR3 bases: TGTGCCAGCAGCCGGGGACTCTCCTACGAGCAGTACTTC. Protein product: CASSRGLSYEQYF.

The V and J genes are TRBV27 and TRBJ2-1; D might be TRBD2 (6 bases). Germline-derived CDR1 and CDR2 are MNHEY and SMNVEV (reference sequence). The CDR3 extends over 17 amino acids. The V and J ends lost 3 bases and 1 base respectively, with 16 bases between them. The CDR3 here is CASSLNPGTRSYNEQFF. The CDR3 DNA follows: TGTGCCAGCAGTTTGAACCCAGGGACTCGGTCCTACAATGAGCAGTTCTTC.

The chain recombines TRBV14 with TRBJ2-3; D may be TRBD2 (6 bases). Germline CDR1 SGHDN, CDR2 FVKESK. V lost 2 bases to trimming and J lost 0 bases, with 9 bases between them. This CDR3 spans 15 amino acids. As DNA, the CDR3 is TGTGCCAGCAGCCAACAGGGACTTAGCACAGATACGCAGTATTTT. It codes for CASSQQGLSTDTQYF. The entire variable domain, with the rest obtained from reference TRBV14 and TRBJ2-3, is as follows: EAGVTQFPSHSVIEKGQTVTLRCDPISGHDNLYWYRRVMGKEIKFLLHFVKESKQDESGMPNNRFLAERTGGTYSTLKVQPAELEDSGVYFCASSQQGLSTDTQYFGPGTRLTVL.

The chain has TRBV5-1 and TRBJ2-3, with 9 bases identical to TRBD2. The CDR3 totals 16 residues. After removal of 2 bases from V and 4 bases from J, the junction contained 8 bases not matched to a gene. Germline V gene lookup returns CDR1 SGHRS and CDR2 YFSETQ. CDR3 protein: CASSFGQAGGADTQYF. Here the CDR3 DNA reads TGCGCCAGCAGCTTCGGGCAGGCGGGAGGGGCAGATACGCAGTATTTT.

This clone is a singleton in its sample. This sequence joins TRBV7-9 and TRBJ1-2; 8 bases fit TRBD1. Trimming removed 5 bases from V and 8 bases from J; junction bases left unmatched: 13. The V gene's germline CDR1 is SEHNR and CDR2 FQNEAQ (reference sequence). The CDR3 is 15 amino acids. Here the CDR3 reads CASSHGGQVVSGYTF. The CDR3 DNA sequence: TGTGCCAGCAGCCATGGGGGACAGGTAGTAAGCGGCTACACCTTC.

J is TRBJ1-1 and V is TRBV5-6; the D is unclear. CDR3 size: 13 residues. V lost 1 base and J 0 bases, leaving 4 bases between the germline ends. Germline V gene lookup returns CDR1 SGHDT and CDR2 YYEEEE. Here the CDR3 reads CASSLLVNTEAFF. DNA for the CDR3: TGTGCCAGCAGCTTGTTAGTGAACACTGAAGCTTTCTTT.

V usage is TRBV7-9 and J usage is TRBJ2-1, with 12 bases lining up with TRBD2. The CDR3 is made up of 17 amino acids. The trim removed 1 base at V and 8 bases at J, leaving 9 bases unmatched. From germline, CDR1 is SEHNR and CDR2 FQNEAQ (reference sequence). The CDR3 loop is CASSLGQTSGSVHEQFF. Written as DNA, the CDR3 is TGTGCCAGCAGCTTAGGCCAGACTAGCGGGAGCGTACATGAGCAGTTCTTC.

In its sample, this clone was seen once. This chain connects TRBV19 to TRBJ2-1, with D possibly being TRBD1 or TRBD2 (6 bases each). Germline V gene sequence: CDR1 LNHDA, CDR2 SQIVND (reference sequence). The CDR3 runs 15 residues. Trimming cost V 5 bases and J 2 bases, with 13 bases left between them. DNA of the CDR3: TGTGCCAGTAGTGAAGGGGGGTTCGCCTACAATGAGCAGTTCTTC. This translates into CASSEGGFAYNEQFF.

This clone was seen just once. The chain joins TRBV30 to TRBJ2-3, with a tentative D call TRBD1 (5 bases). The CDR3 covers 15 residues. Germline V lookup: CDR1 GTSNPN, CDR2 SVGIG (reference sequence). V was trimmed by 3 bases and J by 4 bases, leaving 17 bases between them. CDR3 nucleotide sequence: TGTGCCTGGAGGCAACCACGGTGGGGCGCAGATACGCAGTATTTT. This translates into CAWRQPRWGADTQYF.

This sequence joins TRBV4-2 and TRBJ2-1, with a tentative D call TRBD2 (5 bases). Trimming stripped 0 bases from V and 3 bases from J, with 15 bases between. Germline CDR1 LGHNA, CDR2 YNFKEQ. The CDR3 is 17 residues long. CDR3 coding DNA: TGTGCCAGCAGCCAAGATGGGCGGGTGAGGAACTACAATGAGCAGTTCTTC. Encoded protein: CASSQDGRVRNYNEQFF.

V usage is TRBV29-1 and J usage is TRBJ2-7; TRBD1 agrees at 8 bases. V was clipped by 6 bases and J by 1 base; unmatched bases: 8. The CDR3 totals 14 residues. Germline values: CDR1 SQVTM, CDR2 ANQGSEA. In DNA form, the CDR3 reads TGCAGCGTCGCTACGACAGGGGCATCCTACGAGCAGTACTTC. Translation: CSVATTGASYEQYF.

The DNA for the CDR3 is TGTGCCAGCAGCCAAGGGTATTCTGGAAACACCATATATTTT. It translates to CASSQGYSGNTIYF. The rearrangement joins TRBV7-9 to TRBJ1-3; D remains unclear. The CDR3 totals 14 residues. Germline-derived CDR1 and CDR2 are SEHNR and FQNEAQ (reference sequence). Trimming stripped 5 bases from V and 1 base from J, with 9 bases between.

V usage is TRBV19 and J usage is TRBJ1-5, with TRBD1 matching over 8 bases. The trim removed 6 bases at V and 4 bases at J, leaving 11 bases unmatched. Germline assignment: CDR1 LNHDA and CDR2 SQIVND (reference sequence). The CDR3 is 16 amino acids. CDR3 in DNA: TGTGCCAGTAGGCCTTCTATCGGACAGGGAAATCAGCCCCAGCATTTT. Translating gives CASRPSIGQGNQPQHF. Full variable domain (outside the CDR3, taken from reference TRBV19 and TRBJ1-5): DGGITQSPKYLFRKEGQNVTLSCEQNLNHDAMYWYRQDPGQGLRLIYYSQIVNDFQKGDIAEGYSVSREKKESFPLTVTSAQKNPTAFYLCASRPSIGQGNQPQHFGDGTRLSIL.

V is TRBV9 and J is TRBJ2-1; 9 positions agree with TRBD1. Germline assignment: CDR1 SGDLS and CDR2 YYNGEE. The V gene end was trimmed by 4 bases and the J gene end by 8 bases; junction bases not matched to a gene: 16. This CDR3 comprises 17 residues. CDR3 sequence (DNA): TGTGCCAGCAGCACACCAATGGGGGGACAGGGAGGCGATGAGCAGTTCTTC. It is translated as CASSTPMGGQGGDEQFF.

This clone was recorded a few times. The chain uses TRBV5-1 and TRBJ2-2; D is uncertain. Germline V gives CDR1 SGHRS, CDR2 YFSETQ. V was clipped by 0 bases and J by 4 bases, with 4 bases between them. CDR3 size: 13 residues. CDR3 nucleotides: TGCGCCAGCAGCTTGGTTCTCACCGGGGAGCTGTTTTTT. Its protein product is CASSLVLTGELFF. Full variable domain (missing parts from reference TRBV5-1 and TRBJ2-2): KAGVTQTPRYLIKTRGQQVTLSCSPISGHRSVSWYQQTPGQGLQFLFEYFSETQRNKGNFPGRFSGRQFSNSRSEMNVSTLELGDSALYLCASSLVLTGELFFGEGSRLTVL.

The genes are TRBV29-1 and TRBJ2-2; a possible D gene is TRBD1 (5 bases). CDR3 size: 13 residues. Germline assignment: CDR1 SQVTM and CDR2 ANQGSEA. V lost 7 bases to trimming and J lost 0 bases, with 9 bases between them. The CDR3 sequence: CSGGHTNTGELFF. The CDR3 nucleotides are TGCAGCGGCGGACATACGAACACCGGGGAGCTGTTTTTT.

This chain links TRBV6-1 with TRBJ2-7; 7 positions agree with TRBD1. Germline assignment: CDR1 MNHNS and CDR2 SASEGT. The CDR3 is 13 amino acids. Trimming at V came to 8 bases and at J to 2 bases, leaving 6 bases not matched to a gene. The CDR3 DNA is TGTGCCAGCCGGCCAGGGGGTACCTACGAGCAGTACTTC. Its translation: CASRPGGTYEQYF.

The J gene is TRBJ1-2, the V gene TRBV6-5; D not certain. The V gene's germline CDR1 is MNHEY and CDR2 SVGAGI. V was pared by 2 bases and J by 0 bases, with 13 bases between. CDR3 length: 16 amino acids. Here the CDR3 reads CASSYRKWNTNYGYTF. In DNA form, the CDR3 reads TGTGCCAGCAGTTACAGGAAGTGGAATACTAACTATGGCTACACCTTC.

The chain combines TRBV29-1 with TRBJ2-1; the D is unclear. Trimming left V 1 base short and J 1 base short, with 5 bases between. The CDR3 is 13 residues long. In germline, CDR1 is SQVTM, CDR2 ANQGSEA. Written as DNA, the CDR3 is TGCAGCGTTGAAGCGGAATCCTACAATGAGCAGTTCTTC. This sequence encodes CSVEAESYNEQFF.

This rearrangement joins TRBV6-5 to TRBJ2-7; D remains unclear. Germline loops: CDR1 MNHEY, CDR2 SVGAGI. V lost 7 bases to trimming and J lost 1 base, with 11 bases between them. The CDR3 is 13 residues long. The CDR3 nucleotides read TGTGCCAGCACTGAGCCCGCTTCCTACGAGCAGTACTTC. It translates to CASTEPASYEQYF.

The rearrangement uses TRBV5-4 and TRBJ2-7; TRBD1 aligns across 8 bases. The V gene end was trimmed by 4 bases and the J gene end by 3 bases; junction bases not matched to a gene: 6. CDR1 and CDR2 from the germline V gene are SGHNT and YYREEE (reference sequence). The CDR3 covers 14 residues. The CDR3 coding sequence is TGTGCCAGCAGCCCCCGGACAGGGAACTACGAGCAGTACTTC. Amino acids: CASSPRTGNYEQYF.

V and J are TRBV5-1 and TRBJ1-4, with 7 bases matching TRBD1. J lost 6 bases, V lost 4 bases, and 6 bases had no gene match. This CDR3 spans 14 amino acids. Germline loops: CDR1 SGHRS, CDR2 YFSETQ. CDR3 loop: CASSTGTVYEKLFF. For the CDR3, the DNA is TGCGCCAGCAGCACGGGGACAGTTTATGAAAAACTGTTTTTT.

The chain uses TRBV10-3 and TRBJ2-7; 11 bases match TRBD2. The CDR3 extends over 16 amino acids. The junction had 1 base not matched to a gene; V was cut back by 0 bases and J by 0 bases. Germline V gene sequence: CDR1 ENHRY, CDR2 SYGVKD. The CDR3 protein is CAISESGTSGSYEQYF. CDR3 bases: TGTGCCATCAGTGAGTCTGGGACTAGCGGCTCCTACGAGCAGTACTTC.

The V gene is TRBV7-6, the J gene TRBJ2-3; possibly TRBD2 for D (5 bases). The CDR3 runs 13 residues. Trimming removed 1 base from V and 10 bases from J, with 12 bases in between. The germline V gene has CDR1 SGHVS and CDR2 FNYEAQ. CDR3 DNA: TGTGCCAGCAGCTTAGGGGCCACTAGTCCGCAGTATTTT. It is translated as CASSLGATSPQYF.

The J gene is TRBJ2-4, the V gene TRBV14; maybe TRBD1 (6 bases). CDR3 size: 14 residues. Trimming shortened V by 4 bases and J by 6 bases, and 13 bases separated the two germline ends. Germline V lookup: CDR1 SGHDN, CDR2 FVKESK. CDR3 sequence reads: CASSLGTTVNIQYF. CDR3 DNA sequence: TGTGCCAGCAGCCTAGGGACAACTGTAAACATTCAGTACTTC.

This clone was detected only a few times. The chain combines TRBV2 with TRBJ2-7, with D uncertain. CDR1 is SNHLY, CDR2 FYNNEI, per germline. The CDR3 contains 12 residues. V dropped 6 bases and J dropped 2 bases, with 8 bases sitting between them. The CDR3: CASRDGTYEQYF. The CDR3, as DNA: TGTGCCAGCAGGGACGGAACCTACGAGCAGTACTTC.

In its sample, this clone was seen a few times. This chain uses TRBV5-6 with TRBJ1-2; D remains ambiguous. The ends were cut back, 4 bases at V and 4 bases at J, with 8 bases in the middle. The length of the CDR3 is 12 residues. In germline, CDR1 is SGHDT, CDR2 YYEEEE. Here the CDR3 DNA reads TGTGCCAGCAGCACCTGGGGCTATGGCTACACCTTC. Translated, it gives CASSTWGYGYTF.